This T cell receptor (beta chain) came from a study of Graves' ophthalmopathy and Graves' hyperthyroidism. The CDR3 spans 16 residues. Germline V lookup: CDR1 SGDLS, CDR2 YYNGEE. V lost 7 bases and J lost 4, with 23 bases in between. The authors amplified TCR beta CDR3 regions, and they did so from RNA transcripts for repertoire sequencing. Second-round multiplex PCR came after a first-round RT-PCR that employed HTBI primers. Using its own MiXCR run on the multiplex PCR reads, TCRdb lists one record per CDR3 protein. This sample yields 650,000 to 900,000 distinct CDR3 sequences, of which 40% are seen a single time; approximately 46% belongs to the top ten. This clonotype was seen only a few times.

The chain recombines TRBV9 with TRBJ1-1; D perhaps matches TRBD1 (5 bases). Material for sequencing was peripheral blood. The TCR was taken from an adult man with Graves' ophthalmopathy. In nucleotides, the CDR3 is TGTGCCAGCTCACAAACTGTGACGAGGGGAGGCACTGAAGCTTTCTTT. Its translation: CASSQTVTRGGTEAFF.